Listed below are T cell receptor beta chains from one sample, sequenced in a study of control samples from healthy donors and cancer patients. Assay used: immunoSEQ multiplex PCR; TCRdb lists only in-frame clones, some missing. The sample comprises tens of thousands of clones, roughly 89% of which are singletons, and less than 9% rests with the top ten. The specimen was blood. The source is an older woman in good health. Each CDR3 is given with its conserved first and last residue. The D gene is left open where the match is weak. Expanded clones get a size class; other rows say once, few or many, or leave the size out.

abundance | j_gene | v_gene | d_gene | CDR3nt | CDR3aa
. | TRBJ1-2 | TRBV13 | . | TGTGCCAGCAGCTTTTGGGGCTTCAGCTATGGCTACACCTTC | CASSFWGFSYGYTF
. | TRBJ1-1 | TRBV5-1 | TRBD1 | TGCGCCAGCAGCATCTGGACAGGTACGAACACTGAAGCTTTCTTT | CASSIWTGTNTEAFF
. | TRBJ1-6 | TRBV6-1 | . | TGTGCCAGCAGTGAAATCCCGGGGGAAAGTAGTAATTCACCCCTCCACTTT | CASSEIPGESSNSPLHF
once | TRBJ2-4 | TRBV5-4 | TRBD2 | TGTGCCAGCAGCGGGGTTAGCGGGAGTGGGCCCAAAAACATTCAGTACTTC | CASSGVSGSGPKNIQYF
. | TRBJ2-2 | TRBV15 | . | TGTGCCACCAGCAGAGACCTAGGCGCCCGCTCTGGGGAGCTGTTTTTT | CATSRDLGARSGELFF
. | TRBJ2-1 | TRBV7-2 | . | TGTGCCAGCAGCTTAGGACAGGCGAACTGGGAGCAGTTCTTC | CASSLGQANWEQFF
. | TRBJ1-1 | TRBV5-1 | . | TGCGCCAGCAGCTCGACAGGCGCTCACGAGAACACTGAAGCTTTCTTT | CASSSTGAHENTEAFF
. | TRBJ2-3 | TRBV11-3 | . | TGTGCCAGCGCCACCCGGTCCAGCACAGATACGCAGTATTTT | CASATRSSTDTQYF
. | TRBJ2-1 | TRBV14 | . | TGTGCCAGCAGCCAAGGGTTCCTCCACTACAATGAGCAGTTCTTC | CASSQGFLHYNEQFF
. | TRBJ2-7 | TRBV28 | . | TGTGCCAGCAGTTTGCTCGGCAGGGGTGACTACGAGCAGTACTTC | CASSLLGRGDYEQYF
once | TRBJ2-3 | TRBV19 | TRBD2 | TGTGCCAGTAGAGTCGGGGGAGGGACAGATACGCAGTATTTT | CASRVGGGTDTQYF
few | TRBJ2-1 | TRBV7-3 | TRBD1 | TGTGCCAGCAGCAAGGGACAGGGCAATGAGCAGTTCTTC | CASSKGQGNEQFF
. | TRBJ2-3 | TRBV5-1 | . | TGCGCCAGCAGCTTTCCCCTGTCTAGCACAGATACGCAGTATTTT | CASSFPLSSTDTQYF
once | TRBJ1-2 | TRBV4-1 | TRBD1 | TGCGCCAGCAGCCAAGGGCGACAGGGGGCTGGCTACACCTTC | CASSQGRQGAGYTF
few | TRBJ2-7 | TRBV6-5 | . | TGTGCCAGCAGTTACGGGTCCGTGGCTACGGGATACGAGCAGTACTTC | CASSYGSVATGYEQYF
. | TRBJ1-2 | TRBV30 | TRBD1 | TGTGCCTCCCCGGGACAGGGCCGGCTTGGCGAGCGGTTTTATGGCTACACCTTC | CASPGQGRLGERFYGYTF
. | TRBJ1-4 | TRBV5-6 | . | TGTGCCAGCAGCTTGGGGGTCAGGGGACGGGAAAAACTGTTTTTT | CASSLGVRGREKLFF
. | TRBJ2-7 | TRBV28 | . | TGTGCCAGCAGCGTGGACTCCGACGAGCAGTACTTC | CASSVDSDEQYF
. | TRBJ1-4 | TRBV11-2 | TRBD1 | TGTGCCAGCAGCTCCCGACAGGGTGCAACTAATGAAAAACTGTTTTTT | CASSSRQGATNEKLFF
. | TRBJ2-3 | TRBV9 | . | TGTGCCAGCAGCGCGGGTGGTCTAGCCTCCAACACAGATACGCAGTATTTT | CASSAGGLASNTDTQYF
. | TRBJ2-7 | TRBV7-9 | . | TGTGCCAGCAGCTCTCCCCACCACCCTTACGAGCAGTACTTC | CASSSPHHPYEQYF
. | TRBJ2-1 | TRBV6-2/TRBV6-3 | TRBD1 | TGTGCCAGCAGTCGGCTGGGGACAGGGCGGGTTAGCGGCAATGAGCAGTTCTTC | CASSRLGTGRVSGNEQFF
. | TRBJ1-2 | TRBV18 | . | TGTGCCAGCTCACCGAATTATGGGGATTATGGCTACACCTTC | CASSPNYGDYGYTF